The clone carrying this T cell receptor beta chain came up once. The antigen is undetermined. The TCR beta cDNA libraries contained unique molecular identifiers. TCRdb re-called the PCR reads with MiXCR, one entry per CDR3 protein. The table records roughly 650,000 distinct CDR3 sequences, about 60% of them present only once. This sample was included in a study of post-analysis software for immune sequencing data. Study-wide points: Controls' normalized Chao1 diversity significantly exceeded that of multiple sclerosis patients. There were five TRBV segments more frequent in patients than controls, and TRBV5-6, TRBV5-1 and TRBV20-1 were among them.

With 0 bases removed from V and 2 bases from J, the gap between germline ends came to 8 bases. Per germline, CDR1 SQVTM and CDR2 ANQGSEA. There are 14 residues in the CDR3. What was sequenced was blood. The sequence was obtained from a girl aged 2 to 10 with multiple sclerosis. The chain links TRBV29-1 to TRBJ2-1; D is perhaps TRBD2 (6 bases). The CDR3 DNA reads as TGCAGCGTTGAAGAAAGACTAGCCTACAATGAGCAGTTCTTC. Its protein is CSVEERLAYNEQFF.